This is a list of T cell receptor beta chains from one sample in a study of blood T cells in healthy people across ages. MiXCR, applied by TCRdb to the 5' RACE reads, yields one record per CDR3 protein. The sample consists of more than 900,000 distinct CDR3 sequences, 25% to 30% of them appearing once. The same data also went into a second study, on T cells of mothers and their children.

Sequences were obtained from blood. These receptors all come from a woman in her thirties or forties in good health. Each CDR3 is given with its conserved first and last residue. A D gene is named only where the DNA matches it firmly. Clone size is stated in some rows and not others, as once, few, many or a class when expanded.

D	J	size	V	DNA	CDR3
TRBD1	TRBJ2-3	NA	TRBV12-3/TRBV12-4	TGTGCCAGCGGTACGGGGACAGGGGGATCAGATGCGCAGTATTTT	CASGTGTGGSDAQYF
NA	TRBJ2-2	many	TRBV18	TGTGCCAGCCGGACTGTTACCGGGGAGCTGTTTTTT	CASRTVTGELFF
NA	TRBJ1-4	NA	TRBV7-2	TGTGCCAGCAGCCGACATAACCTGAAGGGGGAAAAACTGTTTTTT	CASSRHNLKGEKLFF
NA	TRBJ2-7	NA	TRBV12-3/TRBV12-4	TGTGCCAGCATGGGGGTCTCCTACGAGCAGTACTTC	CASMGVSYEQYF
NA	TRBJ2-7	many	TRBV5-1	TGCGCCAGCAGCGGGACAAGCTACGAGCAGTACTTC	CASSGTSYEQYF
NA	TRBJ2-2	NA	TRBV30	TGTGCCTGGAACGGAAACACCGGGGAGCTGTTTTTT	CAWNGNTGELFF
NA	TRBJ2-7	few	TRBV20-1	TGCAGTGCTAGAGATCTCGCCTACGAGCAGTACTTC	CSARDLAYEQYF
TRBD1	TRBJ2-3	few	TRBV20-1	TGCAGTGCTGGAACAGGGGACAGCACAGATACGCAGTATTTT	CSAGTGDSTDTQYF
TRBD1	TRBJ2-7	NA	TRBV7-9	TGTGCCAGCAGCTTGGCGACAGGGCAGGAGCAGTACTTC	CASSLATGQEQYF
NA	TRBJ2-4	NA	TRBV4-1	TGCGCCAGCGCGCATCCCCTACAGGGACGCGAAAACATTCAGTACTTC	CASAHPLQGRENIQYF
TRBD2	TRBJ2-3	many	TRBV29-1	TGCAGCGTTAGACTAGCGGGGACCCCAACGCAGTATTTT	CSVRLAGTPTQYF
TRBD1	TRBJ2-3	many	TRBV12-3/TRBV12-4	TGTCTCCGGGACAGGGCGTTATTTATCCTTAGCACAGATACGCAGTATTTT	CLRDRALFILSTDTQYF
NA	TRBJ2-7	few	TRBV28	TGTGCCAGCAGTTTATGGTCCCAGGCCGCCTACGAGCAGTACTTC	CASSLWSQAAYEQYF
NA	TRBJ1-2	few	TRBV20-1	TGCAGTGCTAGAGTCCGCTTGGGGAGTTATGGCTACACCTTC	CSARVRLGSYGYTF
TRBD1	TRBJ1-2	NA	TRBV7-9	TGTGCCAGCAGCTCTAACCAGTTCCGGACAGGTCAGAGGGGGGACTATGGCTACACCTTC	CASSSNQFRTGQRGDYGYTF
TRBD1	TRBJ1-2	NA	TRBV14	TGTGCCAGCAGCCAAGATCTGAGGAGGGGGCGGGATGGCTACACCTTC	CASSQDLRRGRDGYTF
NA	TRBJ2-2	NA	TRBV5-1	TGCGCCAGCAGCTTGGTTCAGGCGAACACCGGGGAGCTGTTTTTT	CASSLVQANTGELFF
NA	TRBJ1-2	NA	TRBV7-8	TGTGCCAGCAGCTTAGTTGGCACGACCGATGGCTACACCTTC	CASSLVGTTDGYTF
NA	TRBJ1-5	NA	TRBV3-1	TGTGCCAGCAGCCAAGCCAAGGGGCCAAATCAGCCCCAGCATTTT	CASSQAKGPNQPQHF
NA	TRBJ1-2	NA	TRBV20-1	TGCAGTCCCGCGGGAGGGGTAAGCGGCTACACCTTC	CSPAGGVSGYTF
TRBD1	TRBJ2-7	few	TRBV13	TGTGCCAGCAGCCCCACACCCGGGACAGCCCTCTACGAGCAGTACTTC	CASSPTPGTALYEQYF
NA	TRBJ2-2	NA	TRBV20-1	TGCAGTGCTAGCGACCCACAGGGGGAGGGCACCGGGGAGCTGTTTTTT	CSASDPQGEGTGELFF
TRBD1	TRBJ1-2	many	TRBV28	TGTGCCAGCAGTGGGACAGCGGTCTATGGCTACACCTTC	CASSGTAVYGYTF
NA	TRBJ2-7	many	TRBV4-1	TGCGCCAGCAGCCAAGATGGAAAGGAGACCTACGAGCAGTACTTC	CASSQDGKETYEQYF